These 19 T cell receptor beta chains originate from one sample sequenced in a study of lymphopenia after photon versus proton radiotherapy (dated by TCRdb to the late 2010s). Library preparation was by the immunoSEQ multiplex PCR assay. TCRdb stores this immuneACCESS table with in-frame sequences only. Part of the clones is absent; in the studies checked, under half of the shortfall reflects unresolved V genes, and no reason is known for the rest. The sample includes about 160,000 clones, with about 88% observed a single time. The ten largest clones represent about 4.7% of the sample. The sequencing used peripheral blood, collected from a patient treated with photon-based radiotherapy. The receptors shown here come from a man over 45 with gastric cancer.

The CDR3: CANGDSYNEQFF. CDR3 coding DNA: TGTGCCAATGGGGACAGTTACAATGAGCAGTTCTTC. This chain links TRBV19 with TRBJ2-1; 7 bases agree with TRBD1. Trimming cost V 10 bases and J 4 bases; bases outside gene matches: 4. Germline assignment: CDR1 LNHDA and CDR2 SQIVND (reference sequence). The CDR3 consists of 12 residues. The complete variable domain, with remaining parts taken from reference TRBV19 and TRBJ2-1, reads DGGITQSPKYLFRKEGQNVTLSCEQNLNHDAMYWYRQDPGQGLRLIYYSQIVNDFQKGDIAEGYSVSREKKESFPLTVTSAQKNPTAFYLCANGDSYNEQFFGPGTRLTVL.

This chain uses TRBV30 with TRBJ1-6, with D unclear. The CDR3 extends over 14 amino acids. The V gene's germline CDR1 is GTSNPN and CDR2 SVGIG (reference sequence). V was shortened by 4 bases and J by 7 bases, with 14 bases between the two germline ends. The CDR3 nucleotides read TGTGCCTGGACTGAGGGCGGGAAAAATTCACCCCTCCACTTT. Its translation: CAWTEGGKNSPLHF.

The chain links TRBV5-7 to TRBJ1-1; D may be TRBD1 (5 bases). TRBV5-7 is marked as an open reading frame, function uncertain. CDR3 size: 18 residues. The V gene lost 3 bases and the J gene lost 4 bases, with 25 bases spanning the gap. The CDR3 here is CASSSLTGSNDTGTEAFF. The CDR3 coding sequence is TGTGCCAGCAGCTCCCTTACAGGCTCCAATGATACCGGCACTGAAGCTTTCTTT.

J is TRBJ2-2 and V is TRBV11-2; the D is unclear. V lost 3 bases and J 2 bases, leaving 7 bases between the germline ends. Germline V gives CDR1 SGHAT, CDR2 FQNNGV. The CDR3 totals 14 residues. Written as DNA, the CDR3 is TGTGCCAGCAGCTTGGGCCAAAACACCGGGGAGCTGTTTTTT. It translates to CASSLGQNTGELFF. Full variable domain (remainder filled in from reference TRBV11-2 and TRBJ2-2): EAGVAQSPRYKIIEKRQSVAFWCNPISGHATLYWYQQILGQGPKLLIQFQNNGVVDDSQLPKDRFSAERLKGVDSTLKIQPAKLEDSAVYLCASSLGQNTGELFFGEGSRLTVL.

As DNA, the CDR3 is TGTGCCAGCTCTGACAGGGGTCGGCCTGAAGCTTTCTTT. Translating gives CASSDRGRPEAFF. The chain couples TRBV6-1 to TRBJ1-1; 8 positions match TRBD1. The J segment lost 6 bases and the V segment lost 8 bases, leaving 8 bases of the junction unmatched. The length of the CDR3 is 13 residues. CDR1 and CDR2 from the germline V gene are MNHNS and SASEGT.

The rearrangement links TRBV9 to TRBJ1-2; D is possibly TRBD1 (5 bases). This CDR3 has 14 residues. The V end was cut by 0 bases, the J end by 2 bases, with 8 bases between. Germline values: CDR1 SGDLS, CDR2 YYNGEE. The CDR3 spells CASSVATGNYGYTF. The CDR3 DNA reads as TGTGCCAGCAGCGTAGCTACAGGAAACTATGGCTACACCTTC.

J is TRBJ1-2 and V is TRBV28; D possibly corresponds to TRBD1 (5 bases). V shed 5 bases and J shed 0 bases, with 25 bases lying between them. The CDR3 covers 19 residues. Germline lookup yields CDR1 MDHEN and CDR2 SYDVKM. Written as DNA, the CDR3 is TGTGCCAGCAGTCCCGTAGGCGGGGGGACGGGGGTAGCTAACTATGGCTACACCTTC. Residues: CASSPVGGGTGVANYGYTF.

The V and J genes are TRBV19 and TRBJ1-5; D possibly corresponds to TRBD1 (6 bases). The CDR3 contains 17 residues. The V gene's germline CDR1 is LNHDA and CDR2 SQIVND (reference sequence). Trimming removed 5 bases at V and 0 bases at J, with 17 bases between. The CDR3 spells CASSVTPGDYSNQPQHF. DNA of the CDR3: TGTGCCAGTAGTGTAACCCCAGGGGATTATAGCAATCAGCCCCAGCATTTT. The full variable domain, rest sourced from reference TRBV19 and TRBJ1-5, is DGGITQSPKYLFRKEGQNVTLSCEQNLNHDAMYWYRQDPGQGLRLIYYSQIVNDFQKGDIAEGYSVSREKKESFPLTVTSAQKNPTAFYLCASSVTPGDYSNQPQHFGDGTRLSIL.

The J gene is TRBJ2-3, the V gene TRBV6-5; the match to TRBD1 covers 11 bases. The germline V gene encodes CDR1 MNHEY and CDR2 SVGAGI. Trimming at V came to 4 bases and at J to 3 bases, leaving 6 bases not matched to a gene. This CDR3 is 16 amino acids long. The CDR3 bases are TGTGCCAGCAGTTCCGGACAGGGGGCATGGACAGATACGCAGTATTTT. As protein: CASSSGQGAWTDTQYF.

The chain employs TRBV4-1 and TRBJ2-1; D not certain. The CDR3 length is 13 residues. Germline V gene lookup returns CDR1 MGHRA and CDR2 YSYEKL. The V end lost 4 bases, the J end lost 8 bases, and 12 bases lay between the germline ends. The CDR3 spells CASSPLSRDEQFF. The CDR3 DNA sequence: TGCGCCAGCAGCCCCCTATCCCGCGATGAGCAGTTCTTC.

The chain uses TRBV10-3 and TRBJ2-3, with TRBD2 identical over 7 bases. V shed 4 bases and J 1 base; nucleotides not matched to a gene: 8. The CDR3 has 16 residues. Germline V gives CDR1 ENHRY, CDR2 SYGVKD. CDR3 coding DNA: TGTGCCATCAGTGCGGGCGCGGGAGTGGGCACAGATACGCAGTATTTT. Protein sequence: CAISAGAGVGTDTQYF.

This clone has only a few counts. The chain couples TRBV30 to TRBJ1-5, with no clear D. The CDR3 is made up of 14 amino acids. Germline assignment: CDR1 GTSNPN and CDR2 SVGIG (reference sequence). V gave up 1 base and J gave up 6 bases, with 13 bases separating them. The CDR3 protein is CAWSGITGSQPQHF. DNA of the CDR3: TGTGCCTGGAGTGGAATCACGGGTAGTCAGCCCCAGCATTTT.

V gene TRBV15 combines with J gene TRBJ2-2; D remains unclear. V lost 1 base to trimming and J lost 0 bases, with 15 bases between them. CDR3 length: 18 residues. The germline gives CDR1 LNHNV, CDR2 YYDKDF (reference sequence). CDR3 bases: TGTGCCACCAGCAGAGTGGGCCAGGAGTATACGAACACCGGGGAGCTGTTTTTT. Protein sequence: CATSRVGQEYTNTGELFF.

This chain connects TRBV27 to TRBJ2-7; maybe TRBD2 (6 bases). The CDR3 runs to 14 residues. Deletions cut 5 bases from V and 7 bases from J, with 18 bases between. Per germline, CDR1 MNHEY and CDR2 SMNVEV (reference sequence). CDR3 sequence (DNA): TGTGCCAGCAGTCCCCGGTTTGGGACTTGGGAGCAGTACTTC. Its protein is CASSPRFGTWEQYF.

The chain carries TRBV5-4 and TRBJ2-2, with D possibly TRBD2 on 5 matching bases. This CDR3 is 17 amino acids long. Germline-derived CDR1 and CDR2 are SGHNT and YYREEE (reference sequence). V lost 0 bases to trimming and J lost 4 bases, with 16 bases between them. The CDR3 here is CASSLVGLAGTTGELFF. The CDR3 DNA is TGTGCCAGCAGCTTGGTAGGCCTAGCCGGCACCACCGGGGAGCTGTTTTTT.

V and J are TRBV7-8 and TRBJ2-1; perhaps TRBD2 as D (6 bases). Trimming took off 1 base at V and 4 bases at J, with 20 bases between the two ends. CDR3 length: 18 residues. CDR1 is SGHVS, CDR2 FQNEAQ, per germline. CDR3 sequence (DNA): TGTGCCAGCAGCTTAGGCCCTCTAGCGCCAGCCCGTTACAATGAGCAGTTCTTC. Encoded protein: CASSLGPLAPARYNEQFF. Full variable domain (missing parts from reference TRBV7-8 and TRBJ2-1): GAGVSQSPRYKVAKRGQDVALRCDPISGHVSLFWYQQALGQGPEFLTYFQNEAQLDKSGLPSDRFFAERPEGSVSTLKIQRTQQEDSAVYLCASSLGPLAPARYNEQFFGPGTRLTVL.

The CDR3 DNA reads TGTGCCTGGGGAGCAGGACAGGGCTTCTACGAGCAGTACTTC. This translates into CAWGAGQGFYEQYF. The chain employs TRBV30 and TRBJ2-7; TRBD1 aligns across 8 bases. The J segment lost 3 bases and the V segment lost 5 bases, leaving 9 bases of the junction unmatched. The CDR3 is 14 amino acids. CDR1 and CDR2 from the germline V gene are GTSNPN and SVGIG (reference sequence).

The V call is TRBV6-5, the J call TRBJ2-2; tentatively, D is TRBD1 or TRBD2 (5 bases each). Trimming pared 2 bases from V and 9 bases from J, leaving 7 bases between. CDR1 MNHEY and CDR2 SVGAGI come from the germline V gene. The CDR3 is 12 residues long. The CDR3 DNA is TGTGCCAGCAGTTACGGGGGACGGGAGCTGTTTTTT. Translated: CASSYGGRELFF.

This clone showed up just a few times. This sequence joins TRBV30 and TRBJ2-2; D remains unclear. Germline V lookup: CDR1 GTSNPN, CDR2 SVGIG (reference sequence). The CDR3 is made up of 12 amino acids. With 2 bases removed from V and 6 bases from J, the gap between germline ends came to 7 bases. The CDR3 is CAWSRWAGELFF. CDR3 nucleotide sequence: TGTGCCTGGAGTCGGTGGGCCGGGGAGCTGTTTTTT. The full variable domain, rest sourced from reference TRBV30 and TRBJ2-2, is SQTIHQWPATLVQPVGSPLSLECTVEGTSNPNLYWYRQAAGRGLQLLFYSVGIGQISSEVPQNLSASRPQDRQFILSSKKLLLSDSGFYLCAWSRWAGELFFGEGSRLTVL.